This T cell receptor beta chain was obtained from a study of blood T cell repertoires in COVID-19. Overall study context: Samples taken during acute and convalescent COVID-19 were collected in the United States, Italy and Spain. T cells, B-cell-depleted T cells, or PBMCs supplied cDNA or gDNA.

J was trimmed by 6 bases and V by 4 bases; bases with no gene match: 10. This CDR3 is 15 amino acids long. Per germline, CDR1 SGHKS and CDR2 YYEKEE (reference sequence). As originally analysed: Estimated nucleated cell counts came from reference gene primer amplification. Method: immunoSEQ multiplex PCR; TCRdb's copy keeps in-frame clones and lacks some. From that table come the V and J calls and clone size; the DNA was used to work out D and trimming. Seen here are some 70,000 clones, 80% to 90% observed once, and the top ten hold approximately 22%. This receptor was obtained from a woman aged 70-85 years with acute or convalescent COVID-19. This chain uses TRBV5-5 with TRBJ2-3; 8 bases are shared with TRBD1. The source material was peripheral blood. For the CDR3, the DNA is TGTGCCAGCAGCCCGGGGACAGGATCACCCGATACGCAGTATTTT. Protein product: CASSPGTGSPDTQYF.